One sample yielded the 27 T cell receptor beta chains listed below, sequenced in a study of blood T cell repertoires in COVID-19 (TCRdb year 2020). The receptor library was made with the immunoSEQ multiplex PCR assay. TCRdb carries this immuneACCESS record with in-frame sequences only. Its versions omit some clonotypes, under half of them owing to an unresolved V gene in the studies checked, with the rest unexplained. For this sample the table gives about 100,000 clones, of which more than 85% were detected only once. More than 1.5% of the sample is held by the ten biggest clonotypes. Material for sequencing was peripheral blood. These receptors were collected from a man between 60 and 75 years old with acute or convalescent COVID-19.

V and J are TRBV3-1 (or the pseudogene TRBV3-2) and TRBJ2-3, with TRBD1 matching over 7 bases. The CDR3 totals 15 residues. V was clipped by 2 bases and J by 3 bases; unmatched bases: 5. Germline-derived CDR1 and CDR2 are LGHDT and YNNKEL (reference sequence). CDR3 in amino acids: CASSQRQGTTDTQYF. The CDR3 region has the DNA TGTGCCAGCAGCCAAAGACAGGGAACGACAGATACGCAGTATTTT.

This chain joins TRBV4-3 and TRBJ1-5; D gene ambiguous. The CDR3 contains 15 residues. The germline V and J ends were trimmed by 0 bases and 0 bases, with 6 bases remaining between them. Germline V gives CDR1 LGHNA, CDR2 YSLEER. The CDR3 region is CASSQDTYSNQPQHF. In DNA form, the CDR3 reads TGCGCCAGCAGCCAAGACACTTATAGCAATCAGCCCCAGCATTTT.

CDR3 region: CASSSGRVNEQYF. Written as DNA, the CDR3 is TGTGCCAGTAGTAGCGGGAGGGTCAACGAGCAGTACTTC. The chain has TRBV19 and TRBJ2-7; 9 bases are a match to TRBD2. The J segment lost 5 bases and the V segment lost 4 bases, leaving 3 bases of the junction unmatched. Germline-derived CDR1 and CDR2 are LNHDA and SQIVND (reference sequence). The CDR3 loop spans 13 amino acids. Together with reference TRBV19 and TRBJ2-7, the CDR3 gives the full variable domain: DGGITQSPKYLFRKEGQNVTLSCEQNLNHDAMYWYRQDPGQGLRLIYYSQIVNDFQKGDIAEGYSVSREKKESFPLTVTSAQKNPTAFYLCASSSGRVNEQYFGPGTRLTVT.

The V call is TRBV7-3, the J call TRBJ2-3; no firm D call. This CDR3 spans 13 amino acids. The V gene's germline CDR1 is SGHTA and CDR2 FQGTGA. The V end was cut by 5 bases, the J end by 0 bases, with 6 bases between. CDR3 residues: CASSLGSTDTQYF. The CDR3 DNA sequence: TGTGCCAGCAGCCTCGGGAGCACAGATACGCAGTATTTT.

The genes are TRBV19 and TRBJ2-7; 8 bases are shared with TRBD1. The germline V gene encodes CDR1 LNHDA and CDR2 SQIVND (reference sequence). Trimming at V came to 8 bases and at J to 5 bases, leaving 14 bases not matched to a gene. The CDR3 extends over 15 amino acids. In nucleotides, the CDR3 is TGTGCCAGTCCGACCCGGACAGGGACAACTCACGAGCAGTACTTC. Translation gives CASPTRTGTTHEQYF.

This chain uses TRBV7-9 with TRBJ2-3, with TRBD1 matching over 7 bases. The V and J ends lost 4 bases and 2 bases, in that order; junction bases with no gene match: 6. The CDR3 has 15 amino acids. CDR1 is SEHNR and CDR2 is FQNEAQ in the germline V gene (reference sequence). The CDR3 DNA reads TGTGCCAGCAGCTACAACAGGGGACCCACAGATACGCAGTATTTT. It codes for CASSYNRGPTDTQYF.

V gene TRBV6-2 or TRBV6-3 combines with J gene TRBJ2-1; a weak D match, TRBD2 (6 bases). Between the trimmed V and J ends, which lost 0 bases and 3 bases, there was a span of 15 bases. The CDR3 sequence is 17 residues long. CDR1 is MNHEY and CDR2 is SVGEGT in the germline V gene. Written as DNA, the CDR3 is TGTGCCAGCAGTTACTCGTCGATAAGGAGGGTCTACAATGAGCAGTTCTTC. Its protein product is CASSYSSIRRVYNEQFF.

This chain uses TRBV19 with TRBJ1-1, with TRBD1 matching 12 bases. The CDR3 has 14 amino acids. The junction had 3 bases not matched to a gene; V was cut back by 8 bases and J by 2 bases. CDR1 is LNHDA and CDR2 is SQIVND in the germline V gene (reference sequence). Here the CDR3 reads CASGDRGLNTEAFF. Written as DNA, the CDR3 is TGTGCCAGTGGGGACAGGGGGCTAAACACTGAAGCTTTCTTT. The full variable domain, in which reference TRBV19 and TRBJ1-1 provide the parts outside the CDR3, is DGGITQSPKYLFRKEGQNVTLSCEQNLNHDAMYWYRQDPGQGLRLIYYSQIVNDFQKGDIAEGYSVSREKKESFPLTVTSAQKNPTAFYLCASGDRGLNTEAFFGQGTRLTVV.

This rearrangement joins TRBV30 to TRBJ1-1; 11 positions agree with TRBD1. Germline CDR1 reads GTSNPN; CDR2 reads SVGIG (reference sequence). CDR3 size: 13 residues. V was clipped by 7 bases and J by 5 bases; unmatched bases: 6. The DNA of the CDR3 is TGTGCCTTCGGACAGGGGGCAGGGACTGAAGCTTTCTTT. It encodes CAFGQGAGTEAFF.

This clone was seen only once. The chain carries TRBV30 and TRBJ2-2; D not resolved. The CDR3 is 15 residues long. Between the trimmed V and J ends, which lost 0 bases and 5 bases, there was a span of 13 bases. In germline, CDR1 is GTSNPN, CDR2 SVGIG (reference sequence). The CDR3 sequence: CAWSVVQRWTGELFF. CDR3 DNA sequence: TGTGCCTGGAGTGTGGTACAGAGATGGACCGGGGAGCTGTTTTTT.

The J gene is TRBJ2-2, the V gene TRBV7-8, with 8 bases that match TRBD1. This CDR3 is 16 amino acids long. V lost 2 bases to trimming and J lost 3 bases; unmatched junction nucleotides: 5. Germline CDR1 and CDR2: SGHVS and FQNEAQ. CDR3 sequence (DNA): TGTGCCAGCAGCTTACCTCGGACAGGGCACACCGGGGAGCTGTTTTTT. Protein: CASSLPRTGHTGELFF.

The chain links TRBV10-3 to TRBJ1-1; D remains unclear. Trimming took off 8 bases at V and 4 bases at J, with 8 bases between the two ends. CDR3 length equals 11 residues. Germline CDR1 is ENHRY and CDR2 is SYGVKD. CDR3 coding DNA: TGTGCCATCCGGGGAAGCACTGAAGCTTTCTTT. Translating it yields CAIRGSTEAFF.

The chain uses TRBV7-8 and TRBJ2-7, with TRBD1 identical over 9 bases. CDR1 is SGHVS, CDR2 FQNEAQ, per germline. V dropped 3 bases and J dropped 2; count of bases not matched to a gene: 8. The CDR3 consists of 16 residues. DNA of the CDR3: TGTGCCAGCAGCTTGCCGGGACAGGGATTTACCTACGAGCAGTACTTC. It encodes CASSLPGQGFTYEQYF.

The rearrangement links TRBV13 to TRBJ2-7; 9 bases agree with TRBD1. Germline V lookup: CDR1 PRHDT, CDR2 FYEKMQ (reference sequence). V was clipped by 5 bases and J by 7 bases; unmatched bases: 6. This CDR3 has 13 amino acids. This CDR3 is CASSPGQGGEQYF. The CDR3 DNA sequence: TGTGCCAGCAGCCCGGGACAGGGAGGAGAGCAGTACTTC. The complete variable domain, with remaining parts taken from reference TRBV13 and TRBJ2-7, reads AAGVIQSPRHLIKEKRETATLKCYPIPRHDTVYWYQQGPGQDPQFLISFYEKMQSDKGSIPDRFSAQQFSDYHSELNMSSLELGDSALYFCASSPGQGGEQYFGPGTRLTVT.

The chain couples TRBV12-3 or TRBV12-4 to TRBJ1-1; D is perhaps TRBD1 (5 bases). The germline V and J ends were trimmed by 1 base and 4 bases, with 7 bases remaining between them. The CDR3 runs to 13 residues. The DNA of the CDR3 is TGTGCCAGCAGTTTAGAACAGGTCACTGAAGCTTTCTTT. Translating it yields CASSLEQVTEAFF.

This chain joins TRBV6-5 and TRBJ2-3; 10 positions agree with TRBD1. With 6 bases clipped from V and 6 bases from J, the junction kept 6 bases outside the gene matches. The germline gives CDR1 MNHEY, CDR2 SVGAGI. This CDR3 has 14 residues. This CDR3 reads CASSWDRGSDTQYF. The CDR3 DNA follows: TGTGCCAGCAGCTGGGACAGGGGCTCGGATACGCAGTATTTT.

The V call is TRBV7-9, the J call TRBJ2-7; 10 bases line up with TRBD1. The CDR3 runs to 16 residues. CDR1 and CDR2 (germline): SEHNR, FQNEAQ (reference sequence). J was trimmed by 6 bases and V by 2 bases; bases with no gene match: 10. Here the CDR3 DNA reads TGTGCCAGCAGCTTAAAGGGGACAGGGGCTGCAGGCGAGCAGTACTTC. Amino acid sequence: CASSLKGTGAAGEQYF.

The J gene is TRBJ1-3, the V gene TRBV5-1, with D possibly matching TRBD1 (5 bases). In germline, CDR1 is SGHRS, CDR2 YFSETQ. The CDR3 runs to 13 residues. Trimming shortened V by 3 bases and J by 2 bases, and 6 bases separated the two germline ends. The chain's CDR3 is CASSSGAGNTIYF. CDR3 coding DNA: TGCGCCAGCAGCTCGGGGGCTGGAAACACCATATATTTT.

J is TRBJ1-2 and V is TRBV5-4; TRBD1 matches 9 bases. CDR3 length equals 16 residues. Trimming took 4 bases from V and 3 from J; bases not matched to a gene: 10. Germline lookup yields CDR1 SGHNT and CDR2 YYREEE (reference sequence). The CDR3 sequence: CASSPGQGRKDYGYTF. CDR3 nucleotide sequence: TGTGCCAGCAGCCCTGGACAGGGGAGGAAGGACTATGGCTACACCTTC.

The chain recombines TRBV6-2 or TRBV6-3 with TRBJ2-7, with 8 bases fitting TRBD2. With 2 bases clipped from V and 1 base from J, the junction kept 1 base outside the gene matches. The CDR3 totals 14 residues. Per germline, CDR1 MNHEY and CDR2 SVGEGT. CDR3 nucleotide sequence: TGTGCCAGCAGTTACGGCGGGAGGTCCTACGAGCAGTACTTC. It is translated as CASSYGGRSYEQYF.

This sequence joins TRBV6-5 and TRBJ1-3; D gene ambiguous. Germline V gene data show CDR1 as MNHEY and CDR2 as SVGAGI. This CDR3 spans 13 amino acids. Trimming pared 6 bases from V and 0 bases from J, leaving 6 bases between. The DNA of the CDR3 is TGTGCCAGCAGAGAGAGCTCTGGAAACACCATATATTTT. Amino acids: CASRESSGNTIYF.

DNA for the CDR3: TGTGCCAGCAGTAGACAGGGGAATAATTCACCCCTCCACTTT. Its protein product is CASSRQGNNSPLHF. The chain links TRBV6-5 to TRBJ1-6; TRBD1 matches 8 bases. This CDR3 contains 14 residues. The J segment lost 5 bases and the V segment lost 5 bases, leaving 2 bases of the junction unmatched. Germline V gene sequence: CDR1 MNHEY, CDR2 SVGAGI.

The rearrangement links TRBV28 to TRBJ2-5; TRBD1 is a possible D gene (5 bases). Per the germline V gene, CDR1 is MDHEN and CDR2 is SYDVKM. V was pared by 1 base and J by 1 base, with 7 bases between. The CDR3 runs to 14 residues. CDR3 in DNA: TGTGCCAGCAGTTTATCCCAGGGCCAAGAGACCCAGTACTTC. Translating gives CASSLSQGQETQYF.

This clone appeared a single time. The V gene is TRBV11-3, the J gene TRBJ2-5; 9 bases match TRBD1. The J call may be wrong; the DNA end is better matched by TRBJ2-7. CDR1 and CDR2 (germline): SGHNT, YENEEA. CDR3 length: 15 residues. DNA for the CDR3: TGTGCCAGCAGCTTAGCCTACAGGGGGCGATACGAGCAGTACTTC. Residues: CASSLAYRGRYEQYF.

The chain is built from TRBV7-2 and TRBJ2-1, with TRBD1 as a possible D gene (5 bases). The CDR3 runs 15 residues. The V end lost 0 bases, the J end lost 4 bases, and 10 bases lay between the germline ends. Germline CDR1 and CDR2: SGHTA and FQGNSA. The DNA of the CDR3 is TGTGCCAGCAGCTTAGCGGGGCAGGTATACAATGAGCAGTTCTTC. Amino acids: CASSLAGQVYNEQFF.

This clone was seen once. The chain is built from TRBV18 and TRBJ2-2, with D tentatively TRBD1 (6 bases). CDR3 length: 15 residues. Germline V gene lookup returns CDR1 KGHSH and CDR2 LQKENI. V shed 0 bases and J shed 8 bases, with 13 bases lying between them. The CDR3 coding sequence is TGTGCCAGCTCACCACCGGAGCCAGGGGCTGGGGAGCTGTTTTTT. Encoded protein: CASSPPEPGAGELFF.

The rearrangement uses TRBV7-6 and TRBJ1-1; D perhaps matches TRBD1 (6 bases). The CDR3 loop spans 15 amino acids. V lost 5 bases to trimming and J lost 0 bases, with 13 bases between them. Germline lookup yields CDR1 SGHVS and CDR2 FNYEAQ. Here the CDR3 DNA reads TGTGCCAGCAGCCGTGGGTGGGGGCTGAACACTGAAGCTTTCTTT. This gives the protein CASSRGWGLNTEAFF. The variable domain in full, with the rest retrieved from reference TRBV7-6 and TRBJ1-1, is GAGVSQSPRYKVTKRGQDVALRCDPISGHVSLYWYRQALGQGPEFLTYFNYEAQQDKSGLPNDRFSAERPEGSISTLTIQRTEQRDSAMYRCASSRGWGLNTEAFFGQGTRLTVV.